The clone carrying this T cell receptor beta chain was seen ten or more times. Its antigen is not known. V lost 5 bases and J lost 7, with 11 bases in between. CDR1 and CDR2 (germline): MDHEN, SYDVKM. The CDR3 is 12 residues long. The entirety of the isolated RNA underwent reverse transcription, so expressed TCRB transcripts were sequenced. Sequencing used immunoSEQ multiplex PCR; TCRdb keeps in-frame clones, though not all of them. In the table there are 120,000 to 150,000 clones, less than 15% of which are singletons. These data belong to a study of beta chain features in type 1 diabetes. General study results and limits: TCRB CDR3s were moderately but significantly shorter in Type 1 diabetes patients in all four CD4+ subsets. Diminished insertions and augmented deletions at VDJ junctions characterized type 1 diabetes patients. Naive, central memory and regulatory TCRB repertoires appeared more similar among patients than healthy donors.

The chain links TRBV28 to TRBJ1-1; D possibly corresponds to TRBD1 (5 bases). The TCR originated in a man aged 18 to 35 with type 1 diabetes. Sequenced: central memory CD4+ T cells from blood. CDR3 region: CASSPTGVEAFF. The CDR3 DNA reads TGTGCCAGCAGTCCTACAGGAGTTGAAGCTTTCTTT.